These T cell receptor beta chains were read from a single sample in a study of shared clonotypes between healthy human individuals. Sequenced by immunoSEQ multiplex PCR; TCRdb stores in-frame clones only, minus some. The profile covers roughly 2.2 million clones, with around 90% appearing a single time and more than 0.35% taken by the ten largest. Specimen: naive CD4+ T cells from PBMCs. The receptor source for this set is a man in his late teens or twenties in good health. Some clones in this sample may be carry-over from other donors' samples. Both conserved end residues are part of each CDR3. D genes are given only for firm matches. Clone size is shown for a subset of rows, as once, few, many or a class of expanded clone.

CASSTTGAGSETQYF	TGTGCCAGCAGCACCACGGGGGCCGGGTCAGAGACCCAGTACTTC	NA	15	TRBJ2-5	NA	TRBV6-6
CASSPHRRRASTDTQYF	TGTGCCAGCAGCCCCCACCGACGGAGAGCTAGCACAGATACGCAGTATTTT	NA	17	TRBJ2-3	NA	TRBV5-4
CAISAGTGDTDTQYF	TGTGCCATCAGTGCCGGGACAGGGGACACAGATACGCAGTATTTT	NA	15	TRBJ2-3	TRBD1	TRBV10-3
CASSQESGNSYNEQFF	TGCGCCAGCAGCCAAGAATCAGGGAACTCCTACAATGAGCAGTTCTTC	NA	16	TRBJ2-1	NA	TRBV4-1
CASSLIGQRDEQYF	TGTGCCAGCAGTTTAATAGGACAACGTGACGAGCAGTACTTC	NA	14	TRBJ2-7	NA	TRBV27
CASSSGPTGTAGEQYF	TGCGCCAGCAGCTCCGGCCCAACGGGGACAGCGGGGGAGCAGTACTTC	NA	16	TRBJ2-7	NA	TRBV5-1
CASSPGGFPETQYF	TGTGCCAGCAGCCCGGGAGGGTTCCCTGAGACCCAGTACTTC	NA	14	TRBJ2-5	TRBD2	TRBV7-2
CASSREGLDEQYF	TGTGCCAGCAGCCGGGAGGGCCTGGACGAGCAGTACTTC	once	13	TRBJ2-7	TRBD2	TRBV2
CASSQDPSPQNYGYTF	TGCGCCAGCAGCCAAGATCCCTCCCCACAGAACTATGGCTACACCTTC	NA	16	TRBJ1-2	NA	TRBV4-3
CASTPEAGINTEAFF	TGTGCCAGCACCCCGGAGGCAGGGATTAACACTGAAGCTTTCTTT	NA	15	TRBJ1-1	NA	TRBV6-5
CASSSWTGPNTQYF	TGTGCCAGCAGCTCCTGGACAGGTCCAAATACGCAGTATTTT	NA	14	TRBJ2-3	TRBD1	TRBV5-8
CAFRRWTTNYGYTF	TGTGCCTTCCGACGATGGACAACTAACTATGGCTACACCTTC	NA	14	TRBJ1-2	NA	TRBV30
CASGLVLSRHNEKLFF	TGTGCTAGTGGTTTGGTACTCTCCAGGCATAATGAAAAACTGTTTTTT	NA	16	TRBJ1-4	NA	TRBV12-5
CASSLGLAGGHEQYF	TGTGCCAGCAGCCTAGGACTAGCGGGAGGGCACGAGCAGTACTTC	once	15	TRBJ2-7	TRBD2	TRBV7-9
CASTLQGNEQFF	TGTGCCAGCACCCTACAGGGGAATGAGCAGTTCTTC	NA	12	TRBJ2-1	TRBD1	TRBV5-6
CASSVSSHSSYEQYF	TGTGCCAGCAGCGTATCGTCGCACAGCTCCTACGAGCAGTACTTC	NA	15	TRBJ2-7	NA	TRBV9
CASSFFPSGQGYEQYF	TGCGCCAGCAGCTTCTTCCCCTCGGGACAGGGGTACGAGCAGTACTTC	NA	16	TRBJ2-7	TRBD1	TRBV5-1
CASRLIPGNRGDTQYF	TGCGCCAGCAGGTTGATACCGGGCAACCGAGGAGATACGCAGTATTTT	NA	16	TRBJ2-3	NA	TRBV5-1
CSVIRGTYEQYF	TGCAGCGTCATCAGGGGTACCTACGAGCAGTACTTC	NA	12	TRBJ2-7	NA	TRBV29-1
CASSSRLAGRGEQYF	TGTGCCAGCAGTTCTCGACTAGCGGGACGGGGCGAGCAGTACTTC	once	15	TRBJ2-7	TRBD2	TRBV27
CASSLPSKNIQYF	TGTGCCAGCAGCTTACCCTCCAAAAACATTCAGTACTTC	NA	13	TRBJ2-4	NA	TRBV7-9
CASRGGTGGNEQFF	TGTGCCAGCCGAGGCGGGACAGGGGGTAATGAGCAGTTCTTC	NA	14	TRBJ2-1	TRBD1	TRBV7-8
CAISERGGFGTEAFF	TGTGCCATCAGTGAGCGAGGGGGGTTCGGCACTGAAGCTTTCTTT	NA	15	TRBJ1-1	NA	TRBV10-3
CASSLNRGLADTQYF	TGTGCCAGCAGCCTAAACAGGGGGCTGGCAGATACGCAGTATTTT	NA	15	TRBJ2-3	TRBD1	TRBV5-4
CASTPRGVRGYTF	TGTGCCAGCACCCCTCGGGGAGTCCGGGGCTACACCTTC	NA	13	TRBJ1-2	NA	TRBV6-5
CSVDRQGNYGYTF	TGCAGCGTTGATAGACAGGGGAACTATGGCTACACCTTC	NA	13	TRBJ1-2	TRBD1	TRBV29-1
CASSPPGTYNEQFF	TGTGCCAGCAGCCCCCCGGGGACCTACAATGAGCAGTTCTTC	NA	14	TRBJ2-1	NA	TRBV4-2
CASSIFRTSKGGANVLTF	TGTGCCAGTAGTATTTTTCGGACCTCTAAAGGCGGGGCCAACGTCCTGACTTTC	NA	18	TRBJ2-6	NA	TRBV19
CACAIGTGRYEQYF	TGTGCCTGCGCCATCGGGACAGGTCGCTACGAGCAGTACTTC	NA	14	TRBJ2-7	TRBD1	TRBV30
CSVGDMTGPGNTIYF	TGCAGCGTTGGAGATATGACAGGGCCCGGAAACACCATATATTTT	NA	15	TRBJ1-3	TRBD1	TRBV29-1
CASSQDGTSGFNSYNEQFF	TGCGCCAGCAGCCAAGATGGGACTAGCGGCTTCAATTCCTACAATGAGCAGTTCTTC	NA	19	TRBJ2-1	TRBD2	TRBV4-3
CASSPPTGELFF	TGTGCCAGCAGTCCCCCGACTGGGGAACTGTTTTTT	NA	12	TRBJ1-4	NA	TRBV28
CASSSTDHTEQFF	TGTGCCAGCAGCTCCACCGACCACACTGAGCAGTTCTTC	NA	13	TRBJ2-1	NA	TRBV7-3
CAISGLAGGGDEQFF	TGTGCCATCAGTGGACTAGCGGGAGGGGGGGATGAGCAGTTCTTC	NA	15	TRBJ2-1	TRBD2	TRBV10-3
CASSFFGRGGSYEQYF	TGCGCCAGCAGCTTCTTTGGCAGGGGGGGCTCCTACGAGCAGTACTTC	once	16	TRBJ2-7	NA	TRBV5-1
CASSRRLAQNTGELFF	TGTGCCAGCAGCCGCCGACTAGCGCAGAACACCGGGGAGCTGTTTTTT	NA	16	TRBJ2-2	TRBD2	TRBV28
CASSLRPTDTQYF	TGTGCCAGCAGCCTGAGGCCTACAGATACGCAGTATTTT	NA	13	TRBJ2-3	NA	TRBV21-1
CASSMVGQGPRGQYF	TGTGCCAGCAGCATGGTGGGACAGGGACCCCGAGGGCAGTACTTC	NA	15	TRBJ2-7	TRBD1	TRBV11-2
CASINSGSRTEAFF	TGTGCCAGCATTAATTCGGGTTCTAGGACTGAAGCTTTCTTT	NA	14	TRBJ1-1	NA	TRBV27
CASRFGQELYEKLFF	TGTGCAAGTCGCTTCGGACAGGAGCTTTATGAAAAACTGTTTTTT	NA	15	TRBJ1-4	NA	TRBV12-2
CASRRDNSPLHF	TGTGCCAGCCGCAGAGATAATTCACCCCTCCACTTT	NA	12	TRBJ1-6	NA	TRBV2
CASSINRVGSDATEAFF	TGTGCCAGCAGTATTAACAGGGTGGGCAGTGACGCCACTGAAGCTTTCTTT	NA	17	TRBJ1-1	NA	TRBV7-3
CASSQGEYQPQHF	TGCGCCAGCAGTCAAGGAGAGTATCAGCCCCAGCATTTT	once	13	TRBJ1-5	NA	TRBV23-1
CASSGGPSQPQHF	TGTGCCAGCAGCGGAGGCCCTAGTCAGCCCCAGCATTTT	NA	13	TRBJ1-5	NA	TRBV9
CSGKGAGVLTDTQYF	TGCAGCGGAAAGGGAGCGGGAGTCTTAACAGATACGCAGTATTTT	NA	15	TRBJ2-3	TRBD2	TRBV29-1
CASSSTGTYGYTF	TGTGCCAGCAGCTCAACAGGGACCTATGGCTACACCTTC	once	13	TRBJ1-2	NA	TRBV28
CASSRGANTEAFF	TGCGCCAGCAGCCGAGGGGCGAACACTGAAGCTTTCTTT	NA	13	TRBJ1-1	NA	TRBV4-1
CAWAGPRTARGNEQFF	TGTGCCTGGGCGGGGCCTAGGACTGCCCGAGGAAATGAGCAGTTCTTC	NA	16	TRBJ2-1	NA	TRBV30
CASSPAGLAGPQYF	TGTGCCAGCAGTCCCGCGGGACTAGCGGGACCGCAGTACTTC	NA	14	TRBJ2-7	TRBD2	TRBV28
CASSLYRGDNQPQHF	TGTGCCAGCAGCTTATATAGGGGGGACAATCAGCCCCAGCATTTT	NA	15	TRBJ1-5	NA	TRBV7-2
CSAHARGTDNEQFF	TGCAGCGCCCATGCCAGGGGGACGGACAATGAGCAGTTCTTC	NA	14	TRBJ2-1	TRBD1	TRBV29-1
CASSLRGDFAYNEQFF	TGTGCCAGCAGTCTACGGGGGGATTTCGCCTACAATGAGCAGTTCTTC	NA	16	TRBJ2-1	TRBD2	TRBV9
CASTVSSSAHEQYF	TGTGCCAGCACGGTGTCATCCAGCGCCCACGAGCAGTACTTC	NA	14	TRBJ2-7	NA	TRBV28
CASSDPGQGALRELFF	TGTGCCAGCAGTGACCCGGGACAGGGGGCTTTAAGGGAGCTGTTTTTT	NA	16	TRBJ2-2	TRBD1	TRBV25-1
CASSQGMGGGNTIYF	TGCGCCAGCAGCCAAGGAATGGGGGGGGGAAACACCATATATTTT	NA	15	TRBJ1-3	NA	TRBV4-1
CASSTPLSVELFF	TGTGCCAGTTCAACACCCCTCAGCGTGGAGCTGTTTTTT	NA	13	TRBJ2-2	NA	TRBV19
CASSFPRAGTGELFF	TGTGCCAGCAGCTTTCCCCGCGCGGGTACCGGGGAGCTGTTTTTT	NA	15	TRBJ2-2	NA	TRBV7-9